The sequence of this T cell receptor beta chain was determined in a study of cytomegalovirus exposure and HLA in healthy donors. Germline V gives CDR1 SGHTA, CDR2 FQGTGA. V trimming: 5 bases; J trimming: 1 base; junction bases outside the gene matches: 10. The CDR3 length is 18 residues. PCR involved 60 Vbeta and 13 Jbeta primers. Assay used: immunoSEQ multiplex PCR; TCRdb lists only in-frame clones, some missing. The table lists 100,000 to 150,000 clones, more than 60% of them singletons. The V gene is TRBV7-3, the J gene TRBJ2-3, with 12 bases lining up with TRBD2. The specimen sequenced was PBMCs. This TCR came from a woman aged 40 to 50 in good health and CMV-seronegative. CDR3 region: CASSPTSGRRGGTDTQYF. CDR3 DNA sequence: TGTGCCAGCAGCCCTACTAGCGGGAGGAGAGGTGGCACAGATACGCAGTATTTT.